The 23 T cell receptor beta chains below come from one sample, sequenced in a study of human T cells and chemical hapten exposure. TCRdb reanalysed the RACE reads using MiXCR and keeps one entry per CDR3 protein. The table shows fewer than 80,000 distinct CDR3 sequences, with 9.5% to 11% occurring only once. Indicated time point: patch test 3, about 24 weeks after DPC sensitization. This sample's treatment: therapeutic diphenylcyclopropenone sensitization with weekly scalp DPC. The sample was whole blood, taken in connection with sensitization to the hapten diphenylcyclopropenone (DPC). These TCRs come from a woman in her thirties with alopecia areata. Some clones in this sample may be carry-over from other donors' samples.

CDR3 bases: TGTGCCAGCATAGTCAAGGGACAGGGAGCAGATACGCAGTATTTT. Translating it yields CASIVKGQGADTQYF. V usage is TRBV11-2 and J usage is TRBJ2-3, with 9 bases aligning to TRBD1. The length of the CDR3 is 15 residues. The trim removed 7 bases at V and 4 bases at J, leaving 9 bases unmatched. Germline V gene lookup returns CDR1 SGHAT and CDR2 FQNNGV. Based on the CDR3 plus reference TRBV11-2 and TRBJ2-3, the full variable domain is EAGVAQSPRYKIIEKRQSVAFWCNPISGHATLYWYQQILGQGPKLLIQFQNNGVVDDSQLPKDRFSAERLKGVDSTLKIQPAKLEDSAVYLCASIVKGQGADTQYFGPGTRLTVL.

The gene calls are TRBV29-1 and TRBJ2-2, with D hard to call. Germline CDR1 is SQVTM and CDR2 is ANQGSEA. V gave up 3 bases and J gave up 2 bases, with 4 bases separating them. CDR3 length equals 12 residues. CDR3 residues: CSVDLNTGELFF. CDR3 coding DNA: TGCAGCGTTGACTTAAACACCGGGGAGCTGTTTTTT.

The sample holds a few counts of this clonotype. The gene calls are TRBV7-9 and TRBJ1-2, with D perhaps matching TRBD1 (5 bases). The V and J ends lost 0 bases and 8 bases respectively, with 13 bases between them. CDR1 and CDR2 from the germline V gene are SEHNR and FQNEAQ (reference sequence). The CDR3 is made up of 14 amino acids. The CDR3 here is CASSLAGRLEGYTF. In DNA form, the CDR3 reads TGTGCCAGCAGCTTAGCGGGACGCCTAGAGGGCTACACCTTC.

V gene TRBV7-2 combines with J gene TRBJ1-5, with no clear D. The germline gives CDR1 SGHTA, CDR2 FQGNSA. V lost 4 bases and J lost 0, with 4 bases in between. This CDR3 comprises 13 residues. The DNA for the CDR3 is TGTGCCAGCAGCTATTTTAGCAATCAGCCCCAGCATTTT. Translated: CASSYFSNQPQHF.

This clonotype came up many times. CDR3 nucleotide sequence: TGTGCCAGTACTCAGGGCGCCCACGAGCAGTACTTC. Translated, it gives CASTQGAHEQYF. V is TRBV6-2 or TRBV6-3 and J is TRBJ2-7, with D perhaps TRBD1 (5 bases). V shed 9 bases and J shed 5 bases, with 14 bases lying between them. This CDR3 region has 12 residues. Germline V CDR1 and CDR2: MNHEY, SVGEGT.

The chain joins TRBV28 to TRBJ2-3, with a tentative D call TRBD2 (5 bases). The CDR3 totals 12 residues. The ends were cut back, 6 bases at V and 5 bases at J, with 9 bases in the middle. The germline V gene encodes CDR1 MDHEN and CDR2 SYDVKM. The CDR3 protein is CASRKAVDTQYF. Written as DNA, the CDR3 is TGTGCCAGCAGGAAAGCGGTAGATACGCAGTATTTT.

This clonotype was counted only a few times. The V and J genes are TRBV16 and TRBJ2-7; 8 bases agree with TRBD1. The V segment lost 5 bases and the J segment 1 base; nucleotides outside the gene matches: 1. This CDR3 is built from 13 residues. Germline values: CDR1 KGHSY, CDR2 FQNENV. The CDR3 protein is CASSDRGSYEQYF. Written as DNA, the CDR3 is TGTGCCAGCAGCGACAGGGGATCCTACGAGCAGTACTTC.

This clonotype was seen more than once but under ten times. The rearrangement joins TRBV20-1 to TRBJ2-1; TRBD2 agrees at 13 bases. The length of the CDR3 is 16 residues. V shed 5 bases, J shed 4 bases, and the junction held 8 bases outside the gene matches. Looked up from germline, CDR1 is DFQATT and CDR2 is SNEGSKA (reference sequence). The CDR3 sequence is CSARTGTSGIYNEQFF. The CDR3 region has the DNA TGCAGTGCTCGGACCGGGACTAGCGGGATTTACAATGAGCAGTTCTTC.

V gene TRBV5-1 combines with J gene TRBJ1-1; the D gene is possibly TRBD1 (5 bases). The CDR3 is 14 amino acids. Germline CDR1 SGHRS, CDR2 YFSETQ. Trimming stripped 4 bases from V and 1 base from J, with 11 bases between. The CDR3 DNA is TGCGCCAGCAGCCAGAGACAGTCGAACACTGAAGCTTTCTTT. The encoded protein is CASSQRQSNTEAFF. Filled out from reference TRBV5-1 and TRBJ1-1, the complete variable domain reads KAGVTQTPRYLIKTRGQQVTLSCSPISGHRSVSWYQQTPGQGLQFLFEYFSETQRNKGNFPGRFSGRQFSNSRSEMNVSTLELGDSALYLCASSQRQSNTEAFFGQGTRLTVV.

The CDR3 loop reads CASYRELGNQPQHF. Here the CDR3 DNA reads TGTGCCAGTTACAGGGAACTGGGTAATCAGCCCCAGCATTTT. The genes are TRBV28 and TRBJ1-5; D might be TRBD1 (6 bases). Trimming shortened V by 9 bases and J by 4 bases, and 16 bases separated the two germline ends. CDR3 size: 14 residues. CDR1 is MDHEN, CDR2 SYDVKM, per germline.

The CDR3 region is CASSTGQGPYQPQHF. CDR3 nucleotides: TGTGCCAGCAGCACGGGACAGGGCCCTTATCAGCCCCAGCATTTT. This rearrangement joins TRBV7-2 to TRBJ1-5, with 9 positions matching TRBD1. There are 15 residues in the CDR3. The V segment lost 5 bases and the J segment 5 bases; nucleotides outside the gene matches: 7. Germline V gives CDR1 SGHTA, CDR2 FQGNSA.

The V and J genes are TRBV7-2 and TRBJ1-1; TRBD1 matches 11 bases. V lost 5 bases, J lost 10 bases, and 15 bases stayed unmatched. Germline assignment: CDR1 SGHTA and CDR2 FQGNSA. This CDR3 is built from 16 residues. The CDR3 sequence is CASSPSSQDRGRRAFF. CDR3 in DNA: TGTGCCAGCAGCCCATCTTCTCAGGACAGGGGGCGCCGAGCTTTCTTT.

The rearrangement joins TRBV2 to TRBJ1-5; 8 nucleotides match TRBD1. Trimming took 3 bases from V and 2 from J; bases not matched to a gene: 9. Germline values: CDR1 SNHLY, CDR2 FYNNEI. The CDR3 sequence is 17 residues long. The CDR3 reads CASSDDRGGHGNQPQHF. Written as DNA, the CDR3 is TGTGCCAGCAGTGACGACAGGGGCGGACATGGCAATCAGCCCCAGCATTTT.

This clonotype was detected a few times. Here the CDR3 DNA reads TGTGCCAGCAGTTACTCGGGACTAGCGGACGCCGCCAGCTCCTACAATGAGCAGTTCTTC. Residues: CASSYSGLADAASSYNEQFF. The chain recombines TRBV6-6 with TRBJ2-1; 11 bases are a match to TRBD2. The germline CDR1 and CDR2 sequences are MNHNY and SVGAGI (reference sequence). V lost 0 bases and J lost 0; bases outside the gene matches: 10. The CDR3 consists of 20 residues.

The chain joins TRBV6-2 or TRBV6-3 to TRBJ2-1; TRBD2 matches at 12 bases. The CDR3 spans 16 residues. Germline-derived CDR1 and CDR2 are MNHEY and SVGEGT. V shed 5 bases, J shed 7 bases, and the junction held 9 bases outside the gene matches. The CDR3 is CASSTTSGGQRNEQFF. CDR3 in DNA: TGTGCCAGCAGTACTACTAGCGGGGGGCAAAGGAATGAGCAGTTCTTC.

This clonotype was seen a few times. The chain is built from TRBV18 and TRBJ1-6; TRBD1 might be the D (6 bases). This CDR3 has 18 residues. Germline lookup yields CDR1 KGHSH and CDR2 LQKENI. Deletions cut 3 bases from V and 9 bases from J, with 24 bases between. CDR3 in amino acids: CASSPYPGTTASGSPLHF. DNA for the CDR3: TGTGCCAGCTCACCTTATCCGGGGACAACCGCTAGCGGTTCACCCCTCCACTTT.

This clonotype was found a few times. The gene calls are TRBV19 and TRBJ1-1; perhaps TRBD1 as D (5 bases). The length of the CDR3 is 13 residues. Trimming stripped 5 bases from V and 4 bases from J, with 11 bases between. Germline lookup yields CDR1 LNHDA and CDR2 SQIVND (reference sequence). In DNA form, the CDR3 reads TGTGCCAGTAGTCCGGCCGGGGCCACTGAAGCTTTCTTT. Translating it yields CASSPAGATEAFF.

This clonotype was counted between two and nine times. The chain has TRBV27 and TRBJ2-6; D perhaps matches TRBD2 (7 bases). V was clipped by 2 bases and J by 0 bases, with 17 bases between them. The length of the CDR3 is 19 residues. Looked up from germline, CDR1 is MNHEY and CDR2 is SMNVEV (reference sequence). Here the CDR3 DNA reads TGTGCCAGCAGTTTAGGGGGGGCCGGGCTACACTCTGGGGCCAACGTCCTGACTTTC. It specifies CASSLGGAGLHSGANVLTF.

This clonotype has only a few counts. In DNA, the CDR3 is TGTGCCATACAGGGCGATCTTCAAATGGAGCAGTACTTC. As protein: CAIQGDLQMEQYF. The genes are TRBV10-3 and TRBJ2-7, with D perhaps matching TRBD1 (6 bases). Trimming shortened V by 9 bases and J by 7 bases, and 19 bases separated the two germline ends. The CDR3 is 13 residues long. The germline CDR1 and CDR2 sequences are ENHRY and SYGVKD.

In this sample, this clonotype turned up a few times. The V call is TRBV28, the J call TRBJ1-6, with 9 bases fitting TRBD1. Unmatched junction bases numbered 9, after V lost 6 bases and J lost 9 bases. The germline gives CDR1 MDHEN, CDR2 SYDVKM. The CDR3 consists of 15 residues. CDR3 sequence (DNA): TGTGCCAGCAGAACAACCGGGACAGGGCTTTCACCCCTCCACTTT. Protein sequence: CASRTTGTGLSPLHF.

This clonotype was observed a few times. V gene TRBV7-6 combines with J gene TRBJ2-3, with TRBD2 matching over 11 bases. This CDR3 comprises 16 residues. Germline lookup yields CDR1 SGHVS and CDR2 FNYEAQ. V was pared by 1 base and J by 3 bases, with 3 bases of the junction left unmatched. This CDR3 is CASSLELAGDTDTQYF. The CDR3 nucleotides read TGTGCCAGCAGCTTAGAACTAGCGGGGGATACAGATACGCAGTATTTT.

The V gene is TRBV12-3 or TRBV12-4, the J gene TRBJ2-2, with a weak D call TRBD1 (5 bases). This CDR3 contains 15 residues. Trimming removed 3 bases at V and 4 bases at J, with 12 bases between. Here the CDR3 reads CASSFDRSSTGELFF. CDR3 sequence (DNA): TGTGCCAGCAGTTTTGACAGATCTAGCACCGGGGAGCTGTTTTTT.

This clonotype showed up many times. The chain has TRBV6-6 and TRBJ1-1; no definite D call. CDR1 and CDR2 from the germline V gene are MNHNY and SVGAGI (reference sequence). V gave up 4 bases and J gave up 8 bases, with 11 bases separating them. This CDR3 contains 12 residues. As DNA, the CDR3 is TGTGCCAGCAGTTCTCCCGAGAGGGAAGCTTTCTTT. Encoded protein: CASSSPEREAFF.